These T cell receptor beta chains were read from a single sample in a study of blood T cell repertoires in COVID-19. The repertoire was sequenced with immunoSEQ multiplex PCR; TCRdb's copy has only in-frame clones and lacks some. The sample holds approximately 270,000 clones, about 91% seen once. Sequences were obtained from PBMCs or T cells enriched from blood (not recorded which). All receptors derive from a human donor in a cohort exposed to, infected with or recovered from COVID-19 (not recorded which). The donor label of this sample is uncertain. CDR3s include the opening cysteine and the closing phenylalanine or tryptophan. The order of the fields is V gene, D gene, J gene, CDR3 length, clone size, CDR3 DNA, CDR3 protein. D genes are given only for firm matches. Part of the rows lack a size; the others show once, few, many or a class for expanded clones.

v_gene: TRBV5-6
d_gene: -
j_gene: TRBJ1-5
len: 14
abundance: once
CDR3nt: TGTGCCAGCAGCTCCCGGGACACCGATCAGCCCCAGCATTTT
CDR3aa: CASSSRDTDQPQHF

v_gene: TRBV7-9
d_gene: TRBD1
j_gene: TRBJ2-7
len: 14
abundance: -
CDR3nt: TGTGCCAGCAGTTGGGGGACAGGGGGTATAAGGCAGTACTTC
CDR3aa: CASSWGTGGIRQYF

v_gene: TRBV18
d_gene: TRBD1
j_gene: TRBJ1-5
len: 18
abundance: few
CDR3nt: TGTGCCAGCTCACCAAGCTCCCAGGGGGCCCTAAGCAATCAGCCCCAGCATTTT
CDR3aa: CASSPSSQGALSNQPQHF

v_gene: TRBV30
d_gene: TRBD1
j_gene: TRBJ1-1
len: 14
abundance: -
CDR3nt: TGTGCCTGGAGTGGGACAGGAATGAACACTGAAGCTTTCTTT
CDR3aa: CAWSGTGMNTEAFF

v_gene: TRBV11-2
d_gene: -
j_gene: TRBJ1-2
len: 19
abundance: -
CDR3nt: TGTGCCAGCAGCGGCCTTCGGGGTAATAAAGACAGGCCTAACTATGGCTACACCTTC
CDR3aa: CASSGLRGNKDRPNYGYTF

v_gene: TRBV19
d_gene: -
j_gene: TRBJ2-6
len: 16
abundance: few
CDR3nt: TGTGCCAGTAGCCACCCAGGAGGCAGTGGGGCCAACGTCCTGACTTTC
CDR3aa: CASSHPGGSGANVLTF

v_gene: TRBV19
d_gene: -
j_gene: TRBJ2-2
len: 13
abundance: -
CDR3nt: TGTGCCACCGCGGACAGGAACACCGGGGAGCTGTTTTTT
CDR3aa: CATADRNTGELFF

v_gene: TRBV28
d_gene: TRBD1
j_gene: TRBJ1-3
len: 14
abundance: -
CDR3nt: TGTGCCAGCAGACCAGGGGGTGGAAGAGACACCATATATTTT
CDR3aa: CASRPGGGRDTIYF

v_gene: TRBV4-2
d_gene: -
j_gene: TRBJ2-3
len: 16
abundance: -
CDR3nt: TGTGCCAGCAGCCAAGAAGACGGAGGATACACAGATACGCAGTATTTT
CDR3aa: CASSQEDGGYTDTQYF

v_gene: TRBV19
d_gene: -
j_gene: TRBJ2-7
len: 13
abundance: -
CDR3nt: TGTGCCAGTTCGAACCGGGGGAACTACGAGCAGTACTTC
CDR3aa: CASSNRGNYEQYF

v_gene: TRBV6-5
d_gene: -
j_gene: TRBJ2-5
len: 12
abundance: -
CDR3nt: TGTGCCAGCAGTCCACAAGAAGAGACCCAGTACTTC
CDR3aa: CASSPQEETQYF

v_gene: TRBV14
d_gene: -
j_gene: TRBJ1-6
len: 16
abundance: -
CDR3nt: TGTGCCAGCAGCCGCTCGACAGGCCTCCATAATTCACCCCTCCACTTT
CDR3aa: CASSRSTGLHNSPLHF

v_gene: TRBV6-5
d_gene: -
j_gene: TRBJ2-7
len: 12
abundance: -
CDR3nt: TGTGCCAGCTGGGCAGATCTCTACGAGCAGTACTTC
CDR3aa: CASWADLYEQYF